This T cell receptor beta chain was captured by sequencing in a study of T cells in Graves' hyperthyroidism and ophthalmopathy. It was RNA transcripts that yielded the amplified TCR beta CDR3 regions. First-round RT-PCR of the TCR CDR3 relied on the HTBI primer set. MiXCR, run by TCRdb on the multiplex PCR reads, gives a single entry per CDR3 protein. The sample has around 400,000 distinct CDR3 sequences, roughly 13% seen once; the top ten hold roughly 8.3%. Material: blood. The receptor was derived from a woman aged 18-30 years with Graves' hyperthyroidism.

The CDR3 DNA is TGTGCCAGCAGCTTAGGATGGTCGCGGGAAGTACACACCGGGGAGCTGTTTTTT. It translates to CASSLGWSREVHTGELFF. This rearrangement joins TRBV11-1 to TRBJ2-2, with D maybe TRBD2 (6 bases). The CDR3 runs to 18 residues. CDR1 and CDR2 from the germline V gene are SGHAT and FQDESV (reference sequence). V lost 1 base, J lost 3 bases, and 18 bases lay in between.